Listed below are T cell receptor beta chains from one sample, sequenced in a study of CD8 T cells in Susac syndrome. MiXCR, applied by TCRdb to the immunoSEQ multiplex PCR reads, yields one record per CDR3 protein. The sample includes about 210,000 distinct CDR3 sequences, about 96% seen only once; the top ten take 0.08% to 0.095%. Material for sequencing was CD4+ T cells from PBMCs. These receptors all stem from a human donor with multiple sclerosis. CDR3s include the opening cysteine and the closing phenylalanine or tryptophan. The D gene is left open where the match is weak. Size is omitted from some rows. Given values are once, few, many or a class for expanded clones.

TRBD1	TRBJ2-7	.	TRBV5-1	TGCGCCAGCAGCTTGGACAGGGGGCGTCCCGAGCAGTACTTC	CASSLDRGRPEQYF
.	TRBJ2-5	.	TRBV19	TGTGCCAGTAGTTCTTTGACAGCCCAAGAGACCCAGTACTTC	CASSSLTAQETQYF
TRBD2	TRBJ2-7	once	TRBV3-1	TGTGCCAGCAGCCAACTAGCGGGGAGGGGGACCTACGAGCAGTACTTC	CASSQLAGRGTYEQYF
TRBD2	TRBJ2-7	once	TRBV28	TGTGCCAGCGGTACTGTTGGACTAGCTGTGTACGAGCAGTACTTC	CASGTVGLAVYEQYF
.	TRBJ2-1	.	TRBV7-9	TGTGCCAGCAGCCCGGGGTACTACAATGAGCAGTTCTTC	CASSPGYYNEQFF
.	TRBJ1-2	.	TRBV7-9	TGTGCCAGCAGCCCCCGGACAGATAGTTATGGCTACACCTTC	CASSPRTDSYGYTF
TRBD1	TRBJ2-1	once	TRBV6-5	TGTGCCAGCACTCCCGGGACAGCCTACAATGAGCAGTTCTTC	CASTPGTAYNEQFF
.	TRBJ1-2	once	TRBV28	TGTGCCAGCAGCCAGGACACTCGACAGGGCTACACCTTC	CASSQDTRQGYTF
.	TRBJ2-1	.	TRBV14	TGTGCCAGCAGCCAAGGGGCTAACAAGGCCTACAATGAGCAGTTCTTC	CASSQGANKAYNEQFF
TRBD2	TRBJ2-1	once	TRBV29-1	TGCAGCGTGGCCGGGAGGGCCCTCTACAATGAGCAGTTCTTC	CSVAGRALYNEQFF
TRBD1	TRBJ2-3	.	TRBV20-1	TGCAGCGTTCTTCTGGCAGGGGGCGTAGATACGCAGTATTTT	CSVLLAGGVDTQYF
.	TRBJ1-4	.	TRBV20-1	TGCAGTACGGAGGAAGGGGAAAAACTGTTTTTT	CSTEEGEKLFF
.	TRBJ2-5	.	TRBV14	TGTGCCAGCAGCCCAAAGGGCCAGGCCCAGTACTTC	CASSPKGQAQYF
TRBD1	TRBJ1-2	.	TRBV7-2	TGTGCCAGCAGCTTAGCGCGGGGACAGGGAGCCTATGGCTACACCTTC	CASSLARGQGAYGYTF
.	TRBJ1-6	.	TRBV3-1	TGTGCCAGCAGTAGCGGTGGCACAGGGCATTCACCCCTCCACTTT	CASSSGGTGHSPLHF
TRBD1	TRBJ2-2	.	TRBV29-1	TGCAGCGGGGGACAGGGTGTCTCCGGGGAGCTGTTTTTT	CSGGQGVSGELFF
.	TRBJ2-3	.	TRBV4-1	TGCGCCAGCAGCCAGCTGACTGGACCTAGCACAGATACGCAGTATTTT	CASSQLTGPSTDTQYF
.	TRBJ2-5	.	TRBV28	TGTGCCAGCAGCTCCCCAGGGGGGCGCCACCAAGAGACCCAGTACTTC	CASSSPGGRHQETQYF
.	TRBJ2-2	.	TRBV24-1	TGTGCCACCAGTGAACGGAACACCGGGGAGCTGTTTTTT	CATSERNTGELFF
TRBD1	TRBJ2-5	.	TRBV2	TGTGCCAGCAGAGAGGACAGGTTGGAGACCCAGTACTTC	CASREDRLETQYF
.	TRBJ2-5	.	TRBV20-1	TGCAGTGCTGGCCGGGGCCCCTCGGGAGAGACCCAGTACTTC	CSAGRGPSGETQYF
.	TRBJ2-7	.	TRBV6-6	TGTGCCAGCAAGGGGAAGGGGCATCTCTCCTACGAGCAGTACTTC	CASKGKGHLSYEQYF
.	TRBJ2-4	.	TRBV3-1	TGTGCCAGCAGCCAACAGGGGGGGCGGAACATTCAGTACTTC	CASSQQGGRNIQYF
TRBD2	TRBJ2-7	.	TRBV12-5	TGTGCTAGTGGTTTGGTAGGTAGCGGGGGGAACGAGCAGTACTTC	CASGLVGSGGNEQYF
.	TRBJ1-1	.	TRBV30	TGTGCCTGGAGGCCGGGAGCTGAAGCTTTCTTT	CAWRPGAEAFF
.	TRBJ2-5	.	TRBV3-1	TGTGCCAGCAGCCAGAAGCGGGACAGGGAGACCCAGTACTTC	CASSQKRDRETQYF
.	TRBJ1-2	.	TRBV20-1	TGCAGTGCTATGGGATCTAACTATGGCTACACCTTC	CSAMGSNYGYTF
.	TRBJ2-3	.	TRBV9	TGTGCCAGCAGCGTAACAGGGAAGATGACAGATACGCAGTATTTT	CASSVTGKMTDTQYF
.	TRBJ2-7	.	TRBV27	TGTGCCAGCAAGGTGGGGGCAGGGCCCTACGAGCAGTACTTC	CASKVGAGPYEQYF
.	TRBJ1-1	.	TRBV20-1	TGCAGTGCTAGAGATCCGGGACAGAACACTGAAGCTTTCTTT	CSARDPGQNTEAFF
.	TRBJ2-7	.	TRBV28	TGTGCCAGCAGTTCGACCCTCGAGCAGTACTTC	CASSSTLEQYF
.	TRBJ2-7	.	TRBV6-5	TGTGCCAGCAGTCCAAGGCGGAGCCGAGCCTACGAGCAGTACTTC	CASSPRRSRAYEQYF
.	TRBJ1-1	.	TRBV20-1	TGCAGTGCTAGAGTTACGGTGAACACTGAAGCTTTCTTT	CSARVTVNTEAFF
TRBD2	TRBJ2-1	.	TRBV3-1	TGTGCCAGCAGCCCCCCGGGACTAGTGAAATATGAGCAGTTCTTC	CASSPPGLVKYEQFF
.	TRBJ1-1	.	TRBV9	TGTGCCAGCAGCGTAGTGACTGAAGCTTTCTTT	CASSVVTEAFF
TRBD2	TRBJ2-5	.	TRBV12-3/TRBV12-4	TGTGCCAGCAGTTCCGGGACTAGAGATCAAGAGACCCAGTACTTC	CASSSGTRDQETQYF
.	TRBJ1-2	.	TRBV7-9	TGTGCCAGCAGCTTAGGGTCCTACTATGGCTACACCTTC	CASSLGSYYGYTF
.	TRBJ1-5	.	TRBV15	TGTGCCACCAGCAGAGATCCCCGGGACACTAATCAGCCCCAGCATTTT	CATSRDPRDTNQPQHF
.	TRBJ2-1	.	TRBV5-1	TGCGCCAGCACATCCCCCGGGACCTACAATGAGCAGTTCTTC	CASTSPGTYNEQFF
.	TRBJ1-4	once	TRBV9	TGTGCCAGCAGCGTAGGTTCCGTTAATGAAAAACTGTTTTTT	CASSVGSVNEKLFF
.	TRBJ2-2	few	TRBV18	TGTGCCAGCTCACGGCAGAACACCGGGGAGCTGTTTTTT	CASSRQNTGELFF
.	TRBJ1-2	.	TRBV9	TGTGCCAGCAGCGTGCAGGGGCCCTATGGCTACACCTTC	CASSVQGPYGYTF